This T cell receptor beta chain was observed in a study of blood T cell repertoires in COVID-19. The overall study: The study drew acute and convalescent COVID-19 samples from the United States, Italy and Spain. T cells, B-cell-depleted T cells, or PBMCs supplied cDNA or gDNA.

A few counts support this clone. Germline assignment: CDR1 MGHRA and CDR2 YSYEKL. V lost 0 bases to trimming and J lost 3 bases, with 12 bases between them. This CDR3 has 16 residues. Original data processing: Counts of nucleated cells, estimated from reference gene primer amplification, were obtained. This table comes from immunoSEQ multiplex PCR, and its TCRdb copy is limited to in-frame clones, with some not included. The D gene and trimming were derived from the DNA, and the V and J assignments and clone size from that table. The repertoire consists of tens of thousands of clones, with roughly 86% occurring once and the leading ten covering approximately 5%.

This sequence joins TRBV4-1 and TRBJ1-3; D not resolved. The sequenced sample consisted of peripheral blood. This TCR derives from a man over 45 with active or convalescent COVID-19. The CDR3 bases are TGCGCCAGCAGCCAAGATCAAGGAGGAGGTGGAAACACCATATATTTT. Protein product: CASSQDQGGGGNTIYF.